This T cell receptor beta chain was captured by sequencing in a study of tumor-infiltrating lymphocytes in primary liver carcinoma. Taking about 18-31 mg of unsorted bulk tissue, the authors co-extracted RNA and DNA. Every tumor yielded five separate sampled regions. Concerning this clonotype: This likely comes from a read error, as the CDR3 has no conserved phenylalanine or tryptophan at its end. The limits of the CDR3 on the DNA are not certain, so only TCRdb's listed CDR3 is given.

The authors made TCR beta cDNA from around 500 ng total RNA with a constant-region primer. Investigators got TCR beta libraries out of three nested multiplex PCR rounds, done with slightly modified ARM-PCR. A C-beta reverse primer and TRBV1-TRBV30 forward primers served in each of the first two PCR rounds, at ten to eleven cycles apiece. TCRdb re-derived calls from the multiplex PCR reads in MiXCR, one entry per CDR3 protein. The table shows around 120,000 distinct CDR3 sequences, with approximately 70% occurring only once. The CDR3 spans 13 amino acids, including both terminal residues. The germline CDR1 and CDR2 sequences are MNHNY and SVGAGI (reference sequence).

The receptor was derived from a woman aged 60-70 years with primary liver carcinoma and hepatitis B virus infection. The sample consisted of liver tumor tissue from sampling region 1. Subset of the sample: tumor region T1, superior pole. The V gene is TRBV6-6, the J gene TRBJ1-1. Here the CDR3 reads CASSDTHYTEAFS.